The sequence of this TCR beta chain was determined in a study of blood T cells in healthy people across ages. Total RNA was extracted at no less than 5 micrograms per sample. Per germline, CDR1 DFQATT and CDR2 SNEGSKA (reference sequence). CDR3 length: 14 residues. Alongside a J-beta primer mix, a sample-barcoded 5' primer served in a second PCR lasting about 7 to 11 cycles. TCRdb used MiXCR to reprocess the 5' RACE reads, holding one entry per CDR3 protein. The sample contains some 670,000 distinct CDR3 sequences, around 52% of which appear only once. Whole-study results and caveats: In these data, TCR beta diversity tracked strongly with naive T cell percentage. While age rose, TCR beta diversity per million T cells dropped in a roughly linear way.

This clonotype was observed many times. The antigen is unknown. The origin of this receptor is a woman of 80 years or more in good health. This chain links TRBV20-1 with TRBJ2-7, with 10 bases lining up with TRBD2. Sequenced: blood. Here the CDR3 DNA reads TGCAGCCTACACCGACTAGCGGGTATGGACGAGCAGTACTTC. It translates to CSLHRLAGMDEQYF.